Below, one TCR beta chain is given with its context. Looked up from germline, CDR1 is SEHNR and CDR2 is FQNEAQ (reference sequence). The CDR3 is made up of 14 amino acids. Trimming at V came to 9 bases and at J to 6 bases, leaving 8 bases not matched to a gene. Membership in each cohort depended on participant-reported clinical history. The data were obtained in a study of blood T cell repertoires in COVID-19. The method was immunoSEQ multiplex PCR; TCRdb's version includes in-frame clones alone and lacks a portion of them. Here the sample spans roughly 250,000 clones, 80% to 90% being singletons. This sequence joins TRBV7-9 and TRBJ2-4; 10 bases are shared with TRBD1. Sequenced material: PBMCs or T cells enriched from blood (not recorded which). The TCR originated in a middle-aged woman who had been exposed to COVID-19. This CDR3 reads CASPYRDRGNIQYF. The CDR3 nucleotides read TGTGCCAGTCCTTACCGGGACAGGGGAAACATTCAGTACTTC.